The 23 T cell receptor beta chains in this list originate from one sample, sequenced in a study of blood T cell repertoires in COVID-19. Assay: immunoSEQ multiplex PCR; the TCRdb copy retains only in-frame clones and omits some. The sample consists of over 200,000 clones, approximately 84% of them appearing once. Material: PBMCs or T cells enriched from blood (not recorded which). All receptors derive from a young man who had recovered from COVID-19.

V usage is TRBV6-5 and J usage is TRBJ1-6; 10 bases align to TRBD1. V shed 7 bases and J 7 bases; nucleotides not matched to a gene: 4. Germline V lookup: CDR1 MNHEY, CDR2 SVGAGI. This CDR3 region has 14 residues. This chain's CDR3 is CASILTGGNSPLHF. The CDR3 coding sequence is TGTGCCAGCATTTTGACAGGGGGCAATTCACCCCTCCACTTT.

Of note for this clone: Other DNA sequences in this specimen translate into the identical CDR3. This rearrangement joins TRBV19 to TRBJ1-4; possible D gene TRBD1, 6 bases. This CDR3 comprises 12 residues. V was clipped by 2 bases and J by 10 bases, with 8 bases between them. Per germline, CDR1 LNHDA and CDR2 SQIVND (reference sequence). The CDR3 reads CASSIQGGKLFF. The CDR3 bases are TGTGCCAGTAGTATACAAGGGGGAAAACTGTTTTTT. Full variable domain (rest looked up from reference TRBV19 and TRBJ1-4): DGGITQSPKYLFRKEGQNVTLSCEQNLNHDAMYWYRQDPGQGLRLIYYSQIVNDFQKGDIAEGYSVSREKKESFPLTVTSAQKNPTAFYLCASSIQGGKLFFGSGTQLSVL.

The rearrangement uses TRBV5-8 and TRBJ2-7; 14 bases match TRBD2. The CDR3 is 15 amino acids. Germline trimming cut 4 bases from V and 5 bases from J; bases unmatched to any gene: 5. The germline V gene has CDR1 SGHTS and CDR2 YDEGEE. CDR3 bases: TGTGCCAGCAGCCAGACTAGCGGGGGGGCCGACGAGCAGTACTTC. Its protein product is CASSQTSGGADEQYF.

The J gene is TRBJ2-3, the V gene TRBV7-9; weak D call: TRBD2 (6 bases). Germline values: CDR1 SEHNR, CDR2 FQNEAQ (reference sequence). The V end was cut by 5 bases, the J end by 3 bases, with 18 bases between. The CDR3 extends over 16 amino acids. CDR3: CASSNRRAGKTDTQYF. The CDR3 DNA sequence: TGTGCCAGCAGCAACCGGAGGGCAGGGAAGACAGATACGCAGTATTTT.

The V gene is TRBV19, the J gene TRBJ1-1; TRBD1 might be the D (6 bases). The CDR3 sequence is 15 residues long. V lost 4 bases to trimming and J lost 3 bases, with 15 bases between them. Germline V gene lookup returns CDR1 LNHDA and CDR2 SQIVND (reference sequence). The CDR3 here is CASSTTGPRHTEAFF. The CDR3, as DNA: TGTGCCAGTAGTACGACAGGCCCTAGACACACTGAAGCTTTCTTT.

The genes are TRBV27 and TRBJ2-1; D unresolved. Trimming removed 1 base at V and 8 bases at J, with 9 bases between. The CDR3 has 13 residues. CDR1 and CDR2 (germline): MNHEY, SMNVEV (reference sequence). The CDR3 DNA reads TGTGCCAGCAGTTTATGGAGTAACGATGAGCAGTTCTTC. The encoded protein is CASSLWSNDEQFF.

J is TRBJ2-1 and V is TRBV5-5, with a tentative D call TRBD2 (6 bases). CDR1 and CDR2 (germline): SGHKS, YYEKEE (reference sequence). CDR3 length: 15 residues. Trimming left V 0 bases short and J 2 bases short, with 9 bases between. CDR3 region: CASSLVPSAYNEQFF. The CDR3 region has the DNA TGTGCCAGCAGCTTGGTGCCTAGCGCCTACAATGAGCAGTTCTTC.

The CDR3 nucleotides read TGTGCCAGCCGGAGACAGGTGAACACTGAAGCTTTCTTT. Its protein product is CASRRQVNTEAFF. This chain uses TRBV28 with TRBJ1-1; maybe TRBD1 (6 bases). This CDR3 spans 13 amino acids. CDR1 MDHEN and CDR2 SYDVKM come from the germline V gene. V was trimmed by 8 bases and J by 0 bases, leaving 10 bases between them.

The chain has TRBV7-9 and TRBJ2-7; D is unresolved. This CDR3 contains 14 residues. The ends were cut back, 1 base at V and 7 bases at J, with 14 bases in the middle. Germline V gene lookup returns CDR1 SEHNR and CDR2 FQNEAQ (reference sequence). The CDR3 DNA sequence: TGTGCCAGCAGCTTAGTAATGAAGGTCGGGGAGCAGTACTTC. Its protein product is CASSLVMKVGEQYF.

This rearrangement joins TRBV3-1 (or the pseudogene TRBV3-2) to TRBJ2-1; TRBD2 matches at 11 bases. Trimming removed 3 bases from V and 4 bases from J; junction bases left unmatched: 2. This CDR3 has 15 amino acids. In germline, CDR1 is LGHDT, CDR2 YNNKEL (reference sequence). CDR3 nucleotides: TGTGCCAGCAGCCAGCCTAGCGGGGGGTACAATGAGCAGTTCTTC. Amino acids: CASSQPSGGYNEQFF.

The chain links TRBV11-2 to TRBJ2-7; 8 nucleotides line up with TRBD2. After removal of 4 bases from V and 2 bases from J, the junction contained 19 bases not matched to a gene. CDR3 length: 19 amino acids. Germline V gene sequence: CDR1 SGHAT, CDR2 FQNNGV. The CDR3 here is CASSYTQDGLAGFTYEQYF. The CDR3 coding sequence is TGTGCCAGCAGCTACACGCAAGACGGGCTAGCGGGTTTTACCTACGAGCAGTACTTC.

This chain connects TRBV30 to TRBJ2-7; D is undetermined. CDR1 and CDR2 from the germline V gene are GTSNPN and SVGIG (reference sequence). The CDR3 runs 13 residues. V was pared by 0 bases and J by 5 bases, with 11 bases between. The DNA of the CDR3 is TGTGCCTGGAGTGTCGGTGAGAGGAACGAGCAGTACTTC. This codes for CAWSVGERNEQYF.

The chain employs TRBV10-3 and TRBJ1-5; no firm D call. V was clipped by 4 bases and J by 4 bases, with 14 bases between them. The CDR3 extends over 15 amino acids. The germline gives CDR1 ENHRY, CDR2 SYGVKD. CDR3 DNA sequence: TGTGCCATCAGTGCGGAGATTGCCCTTAATCAGCCCCAGCATTTT. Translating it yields CAISAEIALNQPQHF.

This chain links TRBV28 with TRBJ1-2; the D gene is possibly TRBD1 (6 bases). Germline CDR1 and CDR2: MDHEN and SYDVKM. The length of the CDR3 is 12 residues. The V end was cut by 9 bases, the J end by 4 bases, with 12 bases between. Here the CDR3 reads CASHTGSYGYTF. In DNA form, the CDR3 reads TGTGCCAGTCATACAGGGTCCTATGGCTACACCTTC.

Here the CDR3 reads CASSMGQGAYGYTF. The CDR3 bases are TGTGCCAGCAGCATGGGACAGGGGGCCTATGGCTACACCTTC. The chain is built from TRBV9 and TRBJ1-2, with 12 positions matching TRBD1. With V trimmed by 4 bases and J by 4 bases, 2 bases remained unmatched. The V gene's germline CDR1 is SGDLS and CDR2 YYNGEE. This CDR3 spans 14 amino acids.

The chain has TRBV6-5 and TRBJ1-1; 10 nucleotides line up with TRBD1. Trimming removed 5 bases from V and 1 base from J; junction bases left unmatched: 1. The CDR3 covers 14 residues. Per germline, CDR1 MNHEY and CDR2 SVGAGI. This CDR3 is CASSRDRGNTEAFF. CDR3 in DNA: TGTGCCAGCAGTAGGGACAGGGGGAACACTGAAGCTTTCTTT.

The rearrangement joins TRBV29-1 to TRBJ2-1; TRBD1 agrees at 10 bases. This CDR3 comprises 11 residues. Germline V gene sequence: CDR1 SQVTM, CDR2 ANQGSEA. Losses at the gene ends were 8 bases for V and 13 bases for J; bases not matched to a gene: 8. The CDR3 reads CSMTGGENQFF. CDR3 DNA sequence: TGCAGCATGACAGGGGGCGAAAACCAGTTCTTC.

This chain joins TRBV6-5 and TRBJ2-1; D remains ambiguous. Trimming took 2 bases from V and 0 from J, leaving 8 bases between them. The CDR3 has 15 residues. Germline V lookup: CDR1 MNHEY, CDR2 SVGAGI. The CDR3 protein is CASSYEASSYNEQFF. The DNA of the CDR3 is TGTGCCAGCAGTTACGAAGCGAGCTCCTACAATGAGCAGTTCTTC.

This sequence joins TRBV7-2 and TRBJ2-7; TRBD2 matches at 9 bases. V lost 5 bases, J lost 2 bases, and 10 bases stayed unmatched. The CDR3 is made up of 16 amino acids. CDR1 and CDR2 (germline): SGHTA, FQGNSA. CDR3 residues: CASSASWTSATYEQYF. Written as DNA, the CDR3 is TGTGCCAGCAGCGCAAGCTGGACTAGCGCTACCTACGAGCAGTACTTC.

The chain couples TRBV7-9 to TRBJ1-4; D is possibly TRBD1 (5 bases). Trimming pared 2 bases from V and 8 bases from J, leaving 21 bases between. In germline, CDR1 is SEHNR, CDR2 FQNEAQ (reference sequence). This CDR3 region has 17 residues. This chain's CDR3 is CASSLSVTAQGGEKLFF. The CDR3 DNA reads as TGTGCCAGCAGCTTATCAGTGACAGCTCAGGGAGGGGAAAAACTGTTTTTT.

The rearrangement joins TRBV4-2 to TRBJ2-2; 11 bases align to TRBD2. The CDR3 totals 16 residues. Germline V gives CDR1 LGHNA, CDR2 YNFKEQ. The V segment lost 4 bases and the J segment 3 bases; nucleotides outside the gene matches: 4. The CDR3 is CASSRNSGRDTGELFF. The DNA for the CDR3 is TGTGCCAGCAGCCGAAATAGCGGGAGGGACACCGGGGAGCTGTTTTTT.

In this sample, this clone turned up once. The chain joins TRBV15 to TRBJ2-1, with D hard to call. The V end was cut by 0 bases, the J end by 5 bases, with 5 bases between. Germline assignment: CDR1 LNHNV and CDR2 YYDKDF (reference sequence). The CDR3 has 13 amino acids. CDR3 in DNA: TGTGCCACCAGCAGAGACCCAGACAATGAGCAGTTCTTC. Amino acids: CATSRDPDNEQFF.

CDR3 in DNA: TGTGCCACCAGGAAGAGGACAGGGGAAAATGAAAAACTGTTTTTT. Amino acids: CATRKRTGENEKLFF. The chain joins TRBV15 to TRBJ1-4, with 9 positions matching TRBD1. The CDR3 loop spans 15 amino acids. Trimming took 6 bases from V and 5 from J; bases not matched to a gene: 7. CDR1 LNHNV and CDR2 YYDKDF come from the germline V gene (reference sequence).